The 9 T cell receptor beta chains reported below all come from one sample, sequenced in a study of T cell responses to AZD1222 COVID-19 vaccine. Assay: immunoSEQ multiplex PCR; the TCRdb copy retains only in-frame clones and omits some. The table records roughly 150,000 clones, about nine tenths of them present only once. This specimen was peripheral blood, taken 28 days after the second AZD1222 dose. The source of these receptors is an adult who received the AZD1222 COVID-19 vaccine.

The rearrangement uses TRBV10-3 and TRBJ1-5, with D tentatively TRBD1 (6 bases). The germline gives CDR1 ENHRY, CDR2 SYGVKD. CDR3 length: 13 residues. Trimming stripped 10 bases from V and 3 bases from J, with 13 bases between. In DNA, the CDR3 is TGTGCCAACGCGAGGGACAACAATCAGCCCCAGCATTTT. This sequence encodes CANARDNNQPQHF.

A single count supports this clone. The rearrangement uses TRBV28 and TRBJ2-1; 7 nucleotides agree with TRBD1. Unmatched junction bases numbered 5, after V lost 6 bases and J lost 0 bases. The CDR3 consists of 15 residues. Germline V gene sequence: CDR1 MDHEN, CDR2 SYDVKM. The CDR3 spells CASRGTEVSYNEQFF. The CDR3 DNA reads TGTGCCAGCAGGGGGACAGAAGTCTCCTACAATGAGCAGTTCTTC.

This clone has a handful of counts. V and J are TRBV19 and TRBJ1-1; 7 nucleotides align to TRBD1. There are 16 residues in the CDR3. The trim removed 7 bases at V and 1 base at J, leaving 12 bases unmatched. The germline V gene has CDR1 LNHDA and CDR2 SQIVND (reference sequence). The CDR3 DNA sequence: TGTGCCAGTACCCCCCAGGGGGTTTATACGAACACTGAAGCTTTCTTT. Its protein is CASTPQGVYTNTEAFF.

This rearrangement joins TRBV6-5 to TRBJ1-1; 10 nucleotides line up with TRBD1. With 2 bases clipped from V and 2 bases from J, the junction kept 5 bases outside the gene matches. The CDR3 has 16 residues. CDR1 is MNHEY, CDR2 SVGAGI, per germline. Here the CDR3 DNA reads TGTGCCAGCAGTTACAGGACAGGGGGACTAAACACTGAAGCTTTCTTT. Its translation is CASSYRTGGLNTEAFF.

This chain links TRBV18 with TRBJ2-2; D not resolved. Germline loops: CDR1 KGHSH, CDR2 LQKENI. CDR3 length equals 13 residues. V lost 3 bases, J lost 4 bases, and 6 bases lay in between. The chain's CDR3 is CASSPAVTGELFF. The DNA of the CDR3 is TGTGCCAGCTCACCCGCAGTCACCGGGGAGCTGTTTTTT.

V usage is TRBV18 and J usage is TRBJ2-2, with TRBD1 matching over 8 bases. The V gene end was trimmed by 3 bases and the J gene end by 6 bases; junction bases not matched to a gene: 6. CDR1 KGHSH and CDR2 LQKENI come from the germline V gene. This CDR3 is 15 amino acids long. CDR3 coding DNA: TGTGCCAGCTCACCGACAGGGGTCGGTGCCGGGGAGCTGTTTTTT. Its protein is CASSPTGVGAGELFF.

The J gene is TRBJ1-6, the V gene TRBV27, with TRBD1 identical over 7 bases. The CDR3 is 16 residues long. J lost 4 bases, V lost 5 bases, and 8 bases had no gene match. Germline CDR1 reads MNHEY; CDR2 reads SMNVEV (reference sequence). CDR3 protein: CASSTNRGSYNSPLHF. The CDR3 DNA is TGTGCCAGCAGTACAAACAGGGGCTCTTATAATTCACCCCTCCACTTT.

The chain has TRBV7-8 and TRBJ1-1, with D hard to call. V lost 5 bases, J lost 8 bases, and 21 bases lay in between. Per germline, CDR1 SGHVS and CDR2 FQNEAQ. The CDR3 contains 15 residues. The CDR3 nucleotides are TGTGCCAGCAGCACCCCATTGGCGGTCGGTGAAGAAGCTTTCTTT. Amino acid sequence: CASSTPLAVGEEAFF.

The chain recombines TRBV21-1 with TRBJ1-5; no check of the table's D call, TRBD1, against the DNA was made. TRBV21-1 is labeled a pseudogene. The CDR3 has 14 residues. The CDR3 sequence: CASKQGYSNQPQHF. Here the CDR3 DNA reads TGTGCCAGCAAGCAGGGGTATAGCAATCAGCCCCAGCATTTT.